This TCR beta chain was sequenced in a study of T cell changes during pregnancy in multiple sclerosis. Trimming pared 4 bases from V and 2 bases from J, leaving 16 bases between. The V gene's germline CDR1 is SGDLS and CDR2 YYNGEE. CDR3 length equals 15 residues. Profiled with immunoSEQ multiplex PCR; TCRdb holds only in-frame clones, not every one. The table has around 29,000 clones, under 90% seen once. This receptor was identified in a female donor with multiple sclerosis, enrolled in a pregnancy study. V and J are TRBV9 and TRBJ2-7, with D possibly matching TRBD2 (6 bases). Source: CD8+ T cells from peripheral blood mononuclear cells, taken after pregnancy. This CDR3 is CASSPRELATYEQYF. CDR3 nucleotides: TGTGCCAGCAGCCCCCGGGAGCTGGCTACCTACGAGCAGTACTTC.